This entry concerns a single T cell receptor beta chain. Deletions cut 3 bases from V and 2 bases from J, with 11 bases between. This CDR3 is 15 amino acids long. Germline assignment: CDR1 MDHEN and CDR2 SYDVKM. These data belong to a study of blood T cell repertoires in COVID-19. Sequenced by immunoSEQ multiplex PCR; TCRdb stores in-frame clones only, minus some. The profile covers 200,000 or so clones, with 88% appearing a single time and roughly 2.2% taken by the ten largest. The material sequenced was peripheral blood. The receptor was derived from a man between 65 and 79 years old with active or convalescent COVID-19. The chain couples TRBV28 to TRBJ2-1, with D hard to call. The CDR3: CASSFWANTYNEQFF. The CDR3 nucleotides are TGTGCCAGCAGTTTTTGGGCTAATACCTACAATGAGCAGTTCTTC.